The 14 T cell receptor beta chains in this list originate from one sample, sequenced in a study of cytomegalovirus exposure and HLA in healthy donors. Vbeta (60) and Jbeta (13) primers were used in the PCR. Some clones are missing from TCRdb's copy, which holds only in-frame ones; the method was immunoSEQ multiplex PCR. The repertoire has about 50,000 clones, roughly 73% of them found once; the top ten carry around 2.9%. Input material: PBMCs. Receptor source: a middle-aged woman in good health and CMV-seropositive.

The chain joins TRBV13 to TRBJ2-3; 8 nucleotides align to TRBD1. Germline CDR1 and CDR2: PRHDT and FYEKMQ (reference sequence). The CDR3 consists of 15 residues. V trimming: 5 bases; J trimming: 4 bases; junction bases outside the gene matches: 8. In nucleotides, the CDR3 is TGTGCCAGCAGCCCAGGACAGGGTCGGGCAGATACGCAGTATTTT. This encodes CASSPGQGRADTQYF.

The chain carries TRBV4-1 and TRBJ1-5; TRBD1 agrees at 7 bases. CDR3 length: 16 amino acids. Germline trimming cut 3 bases from V and 2 bases from J; bases unmatched to any gene: 7. The germline CDR1 and CDR2 sequences are MGHRA and YSYEKL. As DNA, the CDR3 is TGCGCCAGCAGCCAGGTCAGGGGGGTCGGCAATCAGCCCCAGCATTTT. As protein: CASSQVRGVGNQPQHF.

This clone appeared once. This rearrangement joins TRBV5-8 to TRBJ2-7; 11 bases agree with TRBD1. Unmatched junction bases numbered 4, after V lost 4 bases and J lost 1 base. Germline loops: CDR1 SGHTS, CDR2 YDEGEE. The length of the CDR3 is 15 residues. The CDR3 DNA follows: TGTGCCAGCAGCAAAGGGACAGGGGGGTCCTACGAGCAGTACTTC. This translates into CASSKGTGGSYEQYF.

This clone was counted a few times. This chain links TRBV7-6 with TRBJ2-5; D gene unclear. The CDR3 runs 14 residues. V lost 0 bases and J 1 base, leaving 6 bases between the germline ends. From germline, CDR1 is SGHVS and CDR2 FNYEAQ. CDR3 sequence reads: CASSLALFQETQYF. In DNA form, the CDR3 reads TGTGCCAGCAGCTTAGCTTTATTCCAAGAGACCCAGTACTTC.

This chain links TRBV7-9 with TRBJ1-1, with a possible D match to TRBD1 (5 bases). This CDR3 contains 16 residues. Trimming shortened V by 5 bases and J by 0 bases, and 16 bases separated the two germline ends. Germline V lookup: CDR1 SEHNR, CDR2 FQNEAQ (reference sequence). For the CDR3, the DNA is TGTGCCAGCAGCGCAGTACCGGACACAATGAACACTGAAGCTTTCTTT. This translates into CASSAVPDTMNTEAFF.

This clone was detected a few times. The chain joins TRBV5-1 to TRBJ2-7; TRBD1 matches at 10 bases. Germline trimming cut 5 bases from V and 6 bases from J; bases unmatched to any gene: 11. Germline loops: CDR1 SGHRS, CDR2 YFSETQ. The CDR3 consists of 15 residues. This CDR3 is CASSLTPGQGPEQYF. CDR3 coding DNA: TGCGCCAGCAGTCTAACACCGGGACAGGGGCCCGAGCAGTACTTC.

The chain has TRBV4-1 and TRBJ2-7; possibly TRBD2 for D (5 bases). The CDR3 runs 15 residues. The germline CDR1 and CDR2 sequences are MGHRA and YSYEKL. The V end was cut by 0 bases, the J end by 2 bases, with 11 bases between. CDR3 region: CASSQDRAGAYEQYF. As DNA, the CDR3 is TGCGCCAGCAGCCAAGATCGGGCCGGGGCCTACGAGCAGTACTTC.

J is TRBJ1-5 and V is TRBV7-9, with D tentatively TRBD1 (5 bases). In germline, CDR1 is SEHNR, CDR2 FQNEAQ (reference sequence). The V end was cut by 7 bases, the J end by 4 bases, with 11 bases between. The CDR3 totals 13 residues. The CDR3 DNA reads TGTGCCAGCACCGGAGGGGTAAATCAGCCCCAGCATTTT. Translated: CASTGGVNQPQHF.

The rearrangement links TRBV5-1 to TRBJ2-7, with 8 bases identical to TRBD1. This CDR3 comprises 15 residues. Germline V lookup: CDR1 SGHRS, CDR2 YFSETQ. V shed 4 bases, J shed 3 bases, and the junction held 9 bases outside the gene matches. Written as DNA, the CDR3 is TGCGCCAGCAGCGCACGAGGACAGGGTAACTACGAGCAGTACTTC. This translates into CASSARGQGNYEQYF.

This chain connects TRBV4-3 to TRBJ2-3; no definite D call. V lost 4 bases and J 4 bases, leaving 9 bases between the germline ends. The germline gives CDR1 LGHNA, CDR2 YSLEER. The CDR3 spans 13 residues. CDR3 residues: CASSPSYADTQYF. In nucleotides, the CDR3 is TGCGCCAGCAGCCCATCCTACGCAGATACGCAGTATTTT.

This clone has only a few counts. At one boundary the junction diverges from the germline segment, which might be a read error. V usage is TRBV7-2 and J usage is TRBJ1-1; D unresolved. The CDR3 extends over 10 amino acids. Per the germline V gene, CDR1 is SGHTA and CDR2 is FQGNSA. The CDR3 nucleotides are TGTGCCAGCAGCTTCAGGCTCCCCAACTTT. Protein product: CASSFRLPNF.

V and J are TRBV6-5 and TRBJ1-1; TRBD1 might be the D (6 bases). The CDR3 is 16 amino acids. V was trimmed by 0 bases and J by 0 bases, leaving 11 bases between them. The V gene's germline CDR1 is MNHEY and CDR2 SVGAGI. CDR3 amino acids: CASSYSGARMNTEAFF. Here the CDR3 DNA reads TGTGCCAGCAGTTACTCGGGGGCAAGAATGAACACTGAAGCTTTCTTT.

The genes are TRBV4-1 and TRBJ1-2; 12 nucleotides match TRBD1. From germline, CDR1 is MGHRA and CDR2 YSYEKL. Trimming took 0 bases from V and 4 from J; bases not matched to a gene: 3. The CDR3 consists of 16 residues. The CDR3, as DNA: TGCGCCAGCAGCCAAGACCCGGGACAGGGGGCCTATGGCTACACCTTC. The encoded protein is CASSQDPGQGAYGYTF.

This chain uses TRBV7-9 with TRBJ2-7; 13 nucleotides line up with TRBD2. The CDR3 length is 14 residues. Germline V lookup: CDR1 SEHNR, CDR2 FQNEAQ (reference sequence). The J segment lost 7 bases and the V segment lost 9 bases, leaving 9 bases of the junction unmatched. CDR3 sequence: CASAPGLAGREQYF. The CDR3 bases are TGTGCCAGTGCCCCGGGACTAGCGGGGAGGGAGCAGTACTTC.